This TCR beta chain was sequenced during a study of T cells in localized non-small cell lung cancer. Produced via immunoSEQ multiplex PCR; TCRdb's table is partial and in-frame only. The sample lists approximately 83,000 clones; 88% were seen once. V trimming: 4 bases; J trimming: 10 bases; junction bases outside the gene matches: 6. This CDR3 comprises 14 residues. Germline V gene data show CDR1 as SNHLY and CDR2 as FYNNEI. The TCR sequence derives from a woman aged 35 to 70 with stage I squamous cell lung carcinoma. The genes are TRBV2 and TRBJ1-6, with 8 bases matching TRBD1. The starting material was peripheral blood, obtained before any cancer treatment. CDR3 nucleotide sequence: TGTGCCAGCAGTGTCGGACAGGGCGAGTCACCCCTCCACTTT. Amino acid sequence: CASSVGQGESPLHF. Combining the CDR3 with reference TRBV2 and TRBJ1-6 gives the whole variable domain EPEVTQTPSHQVTQMGQEVILRCVPISNHLYFYWYRQILGQKVEFLVSFYNNEISEKSEIFDDQFSVERPDGSNFTLKIRSTKLEDSAMYFCASSVGQGESPLHFGNGTRLTVT.